Listed below are T cell receptor beta chains from one sample, sequenced in a study of blood T cell repertoires in COVID-19. Here immunoSEQ multiplex PCR was the method, and the copy in TCRdb shows in-frame clones only, minus some. The data show a few hundred thousand clones, roughly 84% seen once. The material sequenced was peripheral blood. Receptor source: a woman in her late teens or twenties with acute or convalescent COVID-19. Both conserved end residues are part of each CDR3. D genes are given only for firm matches. Clone size, where shown, is once, few, many, or a class for clones that have expanded.

>TRBV2|TRBJ2-1|NA|NA
TGTGCCGACCGGGACAATGTCCCCAGTGAGCAGTTCTTC
CADRDNVPSEQFF
>TRBV4-1|TRBJ2-1|NA|NA
TGCGCCAGCAGCCTCAGCAGGGTAGCCACAATCGATAAGTACAATGAGCAGTTCTTC
CASSLSRVATIDKYNEQFF
>TRBV30|TRBJ2-2|NA|NA
TGTGCCTGGAGTGTTGTCTTCCCTGCGAACACCGGGGAGCTGTTTTTT
CAWSVVFPANTGELFF
>TRBV15|TRBJ1-4|NA|NA
TGTGCCACCAGCAGACGATCTTGGGGGGACCGAACTAATGAAAAACTGTTTTTT
CATSRRSWGDRTNEKLFF
>TRBV2|TRBJ2-2|NA|NA
TGTGCCAGCAGGGCGGAAAACACCGGGGAGCTGTTTTTT
CASRAENTGELFF
>TRBV2|TRBJ1-4|NA|NA
TGTGCCAGCAGTCAAAGTCATCCGGCGGCAACTAATGAAAAACTGTTTTTT
CASSQSHPAATNEKLFF
>TRBV7-9|TRBJ1-2|NA|NA
TGTGCCAGCAGCTTAGTAGTACCGGCTAACTATGGCTACACCTTC
CASSLVVPANYGYTF
>TRBV18|TRBJ1-1|NA|NA
TGTGCCAGCTCACCAGGGGGGGCTGAAGCTTTCTTT
CASSPGGAEAFF
>TRBV14|TRBJ1-6|once|TRBD1
TGTGCCAGCAGCCAAGAAACAGGGGTCAATTCACCCCTCCACTTT
CASSQETGVNSPLHF
>TRBV28|TRBJ2-2|NA|TRBD2
TGTGCCACCCTAGTTGTCGGGGAGGGCACCGGGGAGCTGTTTTTT
CATLVVGEGTGELFF
>TRBV6-5|TRBJ2-7|NA|TRBD1
TGTGCCAGCAGTTACGCAACAGGGGGTAAAGACGAGCAGTACTTC
CASSYATGGKDEQYF
>TRBV9|TRBJ2-2|NA|NA
TGTGCCAGCAGCCAGGGGAACACCGGGGAGCTGTTTTTT
CASSQGNTGELFF
>TRBV3-1/TRBV3-2|TRBJ2-1|NA|NA
TGTGCCAGCAGCCACCGAACGCAGGGGTATGAGCAGTTCTTC
CASSHRTQGYEQFF
>TRBV5-4|TRBJ2-1|NA|TRBD2
TGTGCCAGCAGCTCAGCGGGAGGTCTGGATGAGCAGTTCTTC
CASSSAGGLDEQFF
>TRBV18|TRBJ2-1|NA|TRBD2
TGTGCCAGCTCACCAATAGCGGGAGGACCCAATGAGCAGTTCTTC
CASSPIAGGPNEQFF
>TRBV7-6|TRBJ2-2|NA|NA
TGTGCCAGCAGCGCCACCGCCAGGGGGAGCGGGAGTTTTTTGCGTACCACCGGGGAGCTGTTTTTT
CASSATARGSGSFLRTTGELFF
>TRBV3-1/TRBV3-2|TRBJ2-4|NA|NA
TGTGCCAGCAGCCAAGTTAGTCAGGGCATTCAGTACTTC
CASSQVSQGIQYF
>TRBV28|TRBJ2-1|NA|TRBD2
TGTGCCAGCAGTTTAGGGGGGACTACCTACAATGAGCAGTTCTTC
CASSLGGTTYNEQFF
>TRBV5-4|TRBJ1-6|NA|TRBD1
TGTGCCAGCAGCAGACGACAGGGAGTTTTTAATTCACCCCTCCACTTT
CASSRRQGVFNSPLHF
>TRBV19|TRBJ1-4|NA|TRBD1
TGTGCCAGTAGTAGAACCGGGACAGGGTTTGAAAAACTGTTTTTT
CASSRTGTGFEKLFF
>TRBV30|TRBJ2-1|NA|NA
TGTGCCTGGAGTTGGAGGGATGAGCAGTTCTTC
CAWSWRDEQFF
>TRBV24-1|TRBJ1-3|NA|TRBD1
TGTGCCACCAGCGCCGCAGGGGACAGCTCTGGAAACACCATATATTTT
CATSAAGDSSGNTIYF
>TRBV6-6|TRBJ1-6|NA|TRBD1
TGTGCCGGTCGGGACAGGGGTAATTCACCCCTCCACTTT
CAGRDRGNSPLHF
>TRBV20-1|TRBJ1-3|NA|NA
TGCAGTGCCAACTCTGGAAACACCATATATTTT
CSANSGNTIYF
>TRBV29-1|TRBJ2-7|few|NA
TGCAGCGTGGAGGCGAACGAGCCCCACTACGAGCAGTACTTC
CSVEANEPHYEQYF
>TRBV11-2|TRBJ2-7|NA|NA
TGTGCCAGCAGGCTTATGGCAGGGGCGAGGTACGAGCAGTACTTC
CASRLMAGARYEQYF
>TRBV30|TRBJ1-4|NA|NA
TGTGCCTGGAGTGGCCCGACAGCCAGAAATGAAAAACTGTTTTTT
CAWSGPTARNEKLFF
>TRBV6-1|TRBJ1-4|few|NA
TGTGCCAGCAGTGAACAGAATGAAAAACTGTTTTTT
CASSEQNEKLFF
>TRBV27|TRBJ2-1|NA|NA
TGTGCCAGCAGCCCGGACGGGACCTACAATGAGCAGTTCTTC
CASSPDGTYNEQFF
>TRBV5-1|TRBJ1-1|NA|NA
TGCGCCAGCAGCTTGGATGCGGTGAACACTGAAGCTTTCTTT
CASSLDAVNTEAFF
>TRBV4-2|TRBJ1-2|NA|NA
TGTGCCAGCAGCCAAGACAGGAACTATGGCTACACCTTC
CASSQDRNYGYTF
>TRBV5-8|TRBJ2-7|once|TRBD1
TGTGCCAGCAGCCTCACAGGGGACATTCGGTACGAGCAGTACTTC
CASSLTGDIRYEQYF
>TRBV7-2|TRBJ1-1|NA|TRBD1
TGTGCCAGCAGCAGGCTGGGACAGGGGTACACTGAAGCTTTCTTT
CASSRLGQGYTEAFF
>TRBV4-3|TRBJ2-1|once|TRBD2
TGCGCCAGCAGCCAAGGAGTAGCGGGAGGGCCGTTTTTAGATGAGCAGTTCTTC
CASSQGVAGGPFLDEQFF
>TRBV19|TRBJ1-1|once|TRBD1
TGTGCCAGTAGTAAGGGGGCCATGAACACTGAAGCTTTCTTT
CASSKGAMNTEAFF
>TRBV4-3|TRBJ2-3|NA|TRBD2
TGCGCCAGCAGCCAAGGAACGGGGCCCGGGGGGGATACGCAGTATTTT
CASSQGTGPGGDTQYF
>TRBV2|TRBJ1-5|NA|TRBD1
TGTGCCAGCAGTGGGACAGGGAAACTCAATCAGCCCCAGCATTTT
CASSGTGKLNQPQHF